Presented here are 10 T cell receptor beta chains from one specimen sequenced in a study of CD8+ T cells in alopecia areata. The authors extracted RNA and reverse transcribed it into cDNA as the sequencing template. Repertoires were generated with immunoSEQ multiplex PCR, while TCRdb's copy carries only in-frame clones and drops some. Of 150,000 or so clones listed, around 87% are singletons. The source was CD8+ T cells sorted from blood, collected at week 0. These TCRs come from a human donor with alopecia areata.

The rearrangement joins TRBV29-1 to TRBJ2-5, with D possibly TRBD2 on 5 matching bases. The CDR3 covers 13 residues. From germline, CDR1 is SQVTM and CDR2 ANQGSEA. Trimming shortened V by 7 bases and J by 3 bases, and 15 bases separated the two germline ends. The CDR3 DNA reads TGCAGCGCCGATTGGTCAGCGGAAGAGACCCAGTACTTC. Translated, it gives CSADWSAEETQYF.

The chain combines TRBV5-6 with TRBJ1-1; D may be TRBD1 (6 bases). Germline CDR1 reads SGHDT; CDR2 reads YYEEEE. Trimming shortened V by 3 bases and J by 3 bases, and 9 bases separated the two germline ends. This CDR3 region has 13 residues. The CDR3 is CASSSQGHTEAFF. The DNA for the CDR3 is TGTGCCAGCAGCTCACAGGGCCACACTGAAGCTTTCTTT.

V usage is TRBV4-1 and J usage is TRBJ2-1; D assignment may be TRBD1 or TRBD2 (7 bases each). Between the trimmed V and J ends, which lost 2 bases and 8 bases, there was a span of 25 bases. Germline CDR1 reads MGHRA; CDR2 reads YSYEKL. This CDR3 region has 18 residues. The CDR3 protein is CASSQNRRTGPRGDEQFF. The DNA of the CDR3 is TGCGCCAGCAGCCAAAACCGGCGGACAGGCCCTCGGGGGGATGAGCAGTTCTTC.

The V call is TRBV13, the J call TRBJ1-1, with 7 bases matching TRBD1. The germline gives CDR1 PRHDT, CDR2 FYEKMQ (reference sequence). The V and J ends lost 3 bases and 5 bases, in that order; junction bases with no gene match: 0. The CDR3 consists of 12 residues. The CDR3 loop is CASSLGQTEAFF. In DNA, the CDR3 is TGTGCCAGCAGCTTGGGACAGACTGAAGCTTTCTTT.

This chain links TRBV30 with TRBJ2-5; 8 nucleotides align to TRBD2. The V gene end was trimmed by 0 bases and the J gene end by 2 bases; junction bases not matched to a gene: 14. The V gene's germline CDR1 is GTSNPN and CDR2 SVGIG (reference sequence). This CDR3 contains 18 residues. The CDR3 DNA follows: TGTGCCTGGAGTGTAAGTCCCCCGGGACTAGTCACTCAAGAGACCCAGTACTTC. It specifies CAWSVSPPGLVTQETQYF.

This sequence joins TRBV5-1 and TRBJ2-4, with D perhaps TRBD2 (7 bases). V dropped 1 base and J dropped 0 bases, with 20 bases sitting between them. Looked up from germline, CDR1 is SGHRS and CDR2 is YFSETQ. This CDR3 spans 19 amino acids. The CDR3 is CASSLRDRGALIAKNIQYF. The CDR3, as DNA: TGCGCCAGCAGCTTGAGGGATCGGGGGGCCCTCATAGCCAAAAACATTCAGTACTTC.

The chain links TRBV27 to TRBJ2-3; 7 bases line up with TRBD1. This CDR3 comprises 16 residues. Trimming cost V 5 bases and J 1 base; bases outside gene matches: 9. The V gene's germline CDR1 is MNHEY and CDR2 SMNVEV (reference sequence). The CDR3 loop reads CASSPRQGSRTDTQYF. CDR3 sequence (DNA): TGTGCCAGCAGTCCGAGACAGGGTTCTCGCACAGATACGCAGTATTTT.

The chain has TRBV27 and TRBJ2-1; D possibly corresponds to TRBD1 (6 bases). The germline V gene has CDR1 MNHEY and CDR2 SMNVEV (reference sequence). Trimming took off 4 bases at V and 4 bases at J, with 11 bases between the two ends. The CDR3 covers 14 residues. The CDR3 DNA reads TGTGCCAGCAGTTACAGGGAGACGTACAATGAGCAGTTCTTC. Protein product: CASSYRETYNEQFF.

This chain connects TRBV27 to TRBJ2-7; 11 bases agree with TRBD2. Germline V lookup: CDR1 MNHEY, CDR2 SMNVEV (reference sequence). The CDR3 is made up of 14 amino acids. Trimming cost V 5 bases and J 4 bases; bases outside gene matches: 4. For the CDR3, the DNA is TGTGCCAGCAGTGGGGGGACTAGCGGTTACGAGCAGTACTTC. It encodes CASSGGTSGYEQYF.

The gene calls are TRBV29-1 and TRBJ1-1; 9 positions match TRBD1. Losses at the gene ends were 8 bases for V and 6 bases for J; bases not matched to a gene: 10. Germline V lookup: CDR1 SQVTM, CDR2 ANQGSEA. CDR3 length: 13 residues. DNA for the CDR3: TGCAGCATCCGGACAGGGGAAGGGGCTGAAGCTTTCTTT. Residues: CSIRTGEGAEAFF.